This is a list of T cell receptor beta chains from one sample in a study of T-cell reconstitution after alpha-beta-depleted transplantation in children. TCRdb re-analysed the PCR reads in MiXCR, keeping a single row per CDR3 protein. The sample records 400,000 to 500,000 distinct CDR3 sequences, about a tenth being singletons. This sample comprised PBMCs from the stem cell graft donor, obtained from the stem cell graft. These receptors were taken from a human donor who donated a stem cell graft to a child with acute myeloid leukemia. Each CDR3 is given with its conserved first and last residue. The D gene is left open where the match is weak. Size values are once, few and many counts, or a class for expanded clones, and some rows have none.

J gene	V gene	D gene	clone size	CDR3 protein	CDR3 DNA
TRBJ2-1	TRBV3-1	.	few	CASSHDRRDYNEQFF	TGTGCCAGCAGCCATGATCGGCGGGACTACAATGAGCAGTTCTTC
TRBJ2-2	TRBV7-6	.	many	CASSRAYNTGELFF	TGTGCCAGCAGCCGCGCATATAACACCGGGGAGCTGTTTTTT
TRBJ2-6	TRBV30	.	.	CAWSKGSGANVLTF	TGTGCCTGGAGTAAAGGTTCTGGGGCCAACGTCCTGACTTTC
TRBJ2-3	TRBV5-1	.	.	CASTPSATIDTQYF	TGCGCCAGCACCCCAAGCGCGACAATAGATACGCAGTATTTT
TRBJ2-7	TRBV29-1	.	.	CSVHEGVSYEQYF	TGCAGCGTTCATGAAGGGGTCTCCTACGAGCAGTACTTC
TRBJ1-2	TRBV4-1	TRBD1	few	CASSQPGTDRNYGYTF	TGCGCCAGCAGCCAACCAGGGACAGACAGAAACTATGGCTACACCTTC
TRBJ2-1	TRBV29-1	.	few	CSVGSVARGYNEQFF	TGCAGCGTTGGCTCCGTGGCTAGGGGATACAATGAGCAGTTCTTC
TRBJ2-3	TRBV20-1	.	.	CSALSGVTDTQYF	TGCAGTGCCTTATCCGGGGTGACAGATACGCAGTATTTT
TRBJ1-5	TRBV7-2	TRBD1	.	CASSLVTGREPQHF	TGTGCCAGCAGCTTAGTGACAGGGAGGGAGCCCCAGCATTTT
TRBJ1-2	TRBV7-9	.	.	CASSLARDYGYTF	TGTGCCAGCAGCTTAGCGAGAGACTATGGCTACACCTTC
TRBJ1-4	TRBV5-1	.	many	CASSLGAEDEKLFF	TGCGCCAGCAGCTTGGGGGCAGAGGATGAAAAACTGTTTTTT
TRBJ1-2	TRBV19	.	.	CASSSPWGRANYGYTF	TGTGCCAGTAGTAGCCCGTGGGGACGGGCTAACTATGGCTACACCTTC
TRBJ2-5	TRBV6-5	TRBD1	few	CASSYTQGQGETQYF	TGTGCCAGCAGTTACACCCAGGGACAGGGGGAGACCCAGTACTTC
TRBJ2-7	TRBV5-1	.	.	CASRERTGALSSYEQYF	TGCGCCAGCAGAGAAAGAACAGGAGCCCTGAGCTCCTACGAGCAGTACTTC
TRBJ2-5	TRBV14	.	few	CASSQDPRVQYF	TGTGCCAGCAGCCAAGACCCTAGGGTCCAGTACTTC
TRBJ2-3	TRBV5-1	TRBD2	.	CASSRGDSSGTDTQYF	TGCGCCAGCAGCCGGGGGGACTCTAGCGGCACAGATACGCAGTATTTT
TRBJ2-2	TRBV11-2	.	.	CASSLNWIGELFF	TGTGCCAGCAGCTTAAATTGGATCGGGGAGCTGTTTTTT
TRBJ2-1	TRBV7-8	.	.	CASSYSGWGNEQFF	TGTGCCAGCAGCTATTCGGGTTGGGGTAATGAGCAGTTCTTC
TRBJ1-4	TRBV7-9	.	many	CASSYDATNEKLFF	TGTGCCAGCAGCTACGACGCAACTAATGAAAAACTGTTTTTT
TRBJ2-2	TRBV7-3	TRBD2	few	CASSFSGGATGELFF	TGTGCCAGCAGCTTTAGCGGGGGGGCCACCGGGGAGCTGTTTTTT
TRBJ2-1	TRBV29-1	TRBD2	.	CSVGRRAGAGNEQFF	TGCAGCGTTGGCCGTCGGGCGGGAGCGGGCAATGAGCAGTTCTTC
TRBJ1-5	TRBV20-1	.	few	CSARARGDGQPQHF	TGCAGTGCTAGGGCTAGGGGTGATGGTCAGCCCCAGCATTTT
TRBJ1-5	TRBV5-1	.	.	CASSSGAGNQPQHF	TGCGCCAGCAGCTCTGGGGCGGGCAATCAGCCCCAGCATTTT
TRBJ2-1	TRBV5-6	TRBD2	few	CASSLDSGGYNEQFF	TGTGCCAGCAGCTTGGATAGCGGGGGGTACAATGAGCAGTTCTTC
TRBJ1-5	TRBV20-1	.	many	CSASTGSSNQPQHF	TGCAGTGCTAGCACGGGGTCCTCCAATCAGCCCCAGCATTTT
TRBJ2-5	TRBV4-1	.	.	CASSQEGRFEETQYF	TGCGCCAGCAGCCAAGAGGGGCGTTTTGAAGAGACCCAGTACTTC
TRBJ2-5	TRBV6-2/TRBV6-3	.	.	CASSYPRQETQYF	TGTGCCAGCAGTTACCCCAGACAAGAGACCCAGTACTTC
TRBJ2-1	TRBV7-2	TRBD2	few	CASSSPGLDNEQFF	TGTGCCAGCAGCTCGCCGGGACTAGACAATGAGCAGTTCTTC
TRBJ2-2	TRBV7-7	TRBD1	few	CASSLDRDTGELFF	TGTGCTAGCAGCTTGGACAGGGACACCGGGGAGCTGTTTTTT
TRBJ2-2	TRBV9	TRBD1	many	CASSTGTANTGELFF	TGTGCCAGCAGCACCGGGACAGCGAACACCGGGGAGCTGTTTTTT
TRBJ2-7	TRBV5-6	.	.	CASSFFGGEQYF	TGTGCCAGCAGCTTCTTTGGGGGGGAGCAGTACTTC
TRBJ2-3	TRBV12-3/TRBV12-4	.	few	CASSLTTGWEDTQYF	TGTGCCAGCAGTTTAACAACAGGGTGGGAAGATACGCAGTATTTT
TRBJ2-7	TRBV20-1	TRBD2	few	CSASGGLAGSYEQYF	TGCAGTGCTAGTGGGGGACTAGCGGGATCCTACGAGCAGTACTTC
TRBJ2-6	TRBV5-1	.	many	CASSLAGANVLTF	TGTGCCAGCAGTTTAGCTGGGGCCAACGTCCTGACTTTC
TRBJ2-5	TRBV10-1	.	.	CASSDTGSVGETQYF	TGCGCCAGCAGTGACACAGGGTCGGTCGGAGAGACCCAGTACTTC
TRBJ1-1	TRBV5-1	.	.	CASSLDGTVVEAFF	TGCGCCAGCAGCTTGGACGGGACTGTAGTTGAAGCTTTCTTT
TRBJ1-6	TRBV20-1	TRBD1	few	CSARNLDRARGGSNSPLHF	TGCAGTGCTAGGAACCTGGACAGGGCCCGAGGTGGCTCGAATTCACCCCTCCACTTT
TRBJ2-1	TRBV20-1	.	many	CSAPDIRDEQFF	TGCAGTGCTCCGGATATTCGGGATGAGCAGTTCTTC
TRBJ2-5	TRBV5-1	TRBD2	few	CASSYSRASGETQYF	TGCGCCAGCAGCTATTCACGGGCTAGCGGGGAGACCCAGTACTTC
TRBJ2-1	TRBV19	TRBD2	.	CASSKLAGLSSNSYNEQFF	TGTGCCAGTAGTAAACTAGCGGGCCTCTCAAGCAACTCCTACAATGAGCAGTTCTTC
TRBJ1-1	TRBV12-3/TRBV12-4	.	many	CASSLSNTEAFF	TGTGCCAGCAGCTTATCGAACACTGAAGCTTTCTTT
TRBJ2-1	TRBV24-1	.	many	CATSDRTGLTKFF	TGTGCCACCAGTGACCGAACAGGGCTGACTAAGTTCTTC
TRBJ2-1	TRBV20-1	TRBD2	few	CSAAYTPSGGYNEQFF	TGCAGTGCCGCGTATACCCCAAGCGGGGGGTACAATGAGCAGTTCTTC